The rows below give T cell receptor beta chains drawn from one sample of a study of blood T cell repertoires in COVID-19. TCRdb keeps only in-frame clones here, not all; method: immunoSEQ multiplex PCR. The sample lists roughly 100,000 clones, 75% to 95% seen once, with 4.2% in the top ten. Sequencing used peripheral blood. The receptors derive from a man aged 18 to 29 with acute or convalescent COVID-19. CDR3s leave out the opening cysteine and the closing phenylalanine or tryptophan.

V gene	J gene	CDR3 protein
TRBV7-9	TRBJ2-7	ASSSVSYEQY
TRBV6-1	TRBJ1-5	ASSDGGWGSQPQH
TRBV20-1	TRBJ1-2	SASPRGRIGGDYGYT
TRBV25-1	TRBJ1-1	ASSSTGINTEAF
TRBV19	TRBJ1-5	ASSIEGMGNQPQH
TRBV14	TRBJ2-1	ASSQDRRQLVHHNEQF
TRBV5-3	TRBJ1-6	ARRRDLGLVSPLH
TRBV6-5	TRBJ2-5	ASSSNLRDVQETQY
TRBV3-1/TRBV3-2	TRBJ2-3	ASTQRGRGNTDTQY
TRBV7-9	TRBJ2-2	ASSLAGGRTGELF
TRBV19	TRBJ1-6	ASSIMYNSPLH
TRBV7-9	TRBJ1-1	ASSLGQGSAEAF
TRBV18	TRBJ1-2	ASSPSPQGDGYT
TRBV7-8	TRBJ2-5	ASSSRTGYYQETQY
TRBV4-1	TRBJ2-3	ASSHQLDRGGGTDTQY
TRBV3-1/TRBV3-2	TRBJ1-5	ASSQSLGADQPQH
TRBV28	TRBJ2-3	ASSLANTDTQY
TRBV11-3	TRBJ2-1	ASIRQGGEQF
TRBV9	TRBJ2-5	ASSVGASGGGLTETQY
TRBV2	TRBJ1-3	ASSVLRKAGPTGGSGNTIY
TRBV4-2	TRBJ2-1	ASSQVASGSWNEQF
TRBV7-2	TRBJ1-2	ASNGQPYYGYT
TRBV9	TRBJ1-4	ASSVGQGARNEKLF
TRBV5-4	TRBJ2-5	ASSLALAGETQY
TRBV19	TRBJ1-1	ASSKGSEAF
TRBV5-4	TRBJ1-2	ASSDTANYGYT
TRBV27	TRBJ1-4	ASSYYTGDAEKLF
TRBV7-2	TRBJ1-1	ASSPRQGWASNTEAF
TRBV5-1	TRBJ2-6	ASSFSTGANVLT
TRBV27	TRBJ1-2	ASSFGQGVNGYT
TRBV10-3	TRBJ2-2	AISSSGANTGELF
TRBV25-1	TRBJ1-4	ASSEEWVGGLVEKLF
TRBV5-5	TRBJ2-3	ASSTRAYTDTQY
TRBV6-5	TRBJ2-7	ASSTSGYEQY
TRBV6-2/TRBV6-3	TRBJ1-1	ASSGQLNVGNTEAF
TRBV9	TRBJ2-1	ASSVDSRHNEQF
TRBV3-1/TRBV3-2	TRBJ1-1	ASSQDSGRAAF
TRBV18	TRBJ1-1	ASSAGMNTEAF
TRBV5-4	TRBJ1-2	ASSPSGQGASYGYT